A selection of T cell receptor beta chains follows, all from one sample in a study of blood T cell repertoires in COVID-19. Libraries were prepared by immunoSEQ multiplex PCR; TCRdb keeps only in-frame clonotypes and omits some of them. The data show 140,000 or so clones, approximately 84% seen once. Material: peripheral blood. Every receptor here comes from a human donor in a cohort sampled during active COVID-19. CDR3s include the opening cysteine and the closing phenylalanine or tryptophan. A D gene is named only where the DNA matches it firmly. Not all rows give a size; the values are once, few, many and, for expanded clones, a class.

clone_size d_call j_call v_call cdr3_nt cdr3_aa
- TRBD1 TRBJ1-1 TRBV2 TGTGCCAGCAGTGAAGGACAGGGCACTGAAGCTTTCTTT CASSEGQGTEAFF
- TRBD2 TRBJ2-1 TRBV5-1 TGCGCCAGCAGCTTCCTGAACGTAGCGGGTAATGAGCAGTTCTTC CASSFLNVAGNEQFF
- - TRBJ2-7 TRBV2 TGTGCCAGCAGTGGAACAGTCTCCTACGAGCAGTACTTC CASSGTVSYEQYF
once - TRBJ1-1 TRBV28 TGTGCCAGCAGTGGTGGGAGAGGGCAAGGAGAAGCTTTCTTT CASSGGRGQGEAFF
- TRBD1 TRBJ2-1 TRBV9 TGTGCCAGCAGCTCTACAGGGGATTCCTACAATGAGCAGTTCTTC CASSSTGDSYNEQFF
- TRBD1 TRBJ1-2 TRBV5-1 TGCGCCAGCAGCGTAGGGACAGAAAAAGGTCGGGGCTACACCTTC CASSVGTEKGRGYTF
- - TRBJ1-5 TRBV30 TGTGCCTGGAGTGTATGGGGGGTAGGTCAGCCCCAGCATTTT CAWSVWGVGQPQHF
- - TRBJ2-7 TRBV19 TGTGCCAGTATGGGCAGTAGCTCCTACGAGCAGTACTTC CASMGSSSYEQYF
few TRBD2 TRBJ2-7 TRBV6-5 TGTGCCAGCAGCCCGGGAGGGGGGTACGAGCAGTACTTC CASSPGGGYEQYF
- TRBD2 TRBJ2-1 TRBV27 TGTGCCAGACTGACGAGGGCTAGCGGGATCGGCGGGGCTCGTGATGAGCAGTTCTTC CARLTRASGIGGARDEQFF
- - TRBJ2-7 TRBV4-2 TGTGCCAGCAGCCAAGATAGGGCAGACGGGGTCTTCTCCTACGAGCAGTACTTC CASSQDRADGVFSYEQYF
once - TRBJ1-2 TRBV10-3 TGTGCCATCAGTGAAACTGGTACTAACTATGGCTACACCTTC CAISETGTNYGYTF
- - TRBJ1-5 TRBV2 TGTGCCACGGCAGAGGGCAGCCCTACTCAGCCCCAGCATTTT CATAEGSPTQPQHF
- TRBD2 TRBJ2-1 TRBV7-3 TGTGCCAGCAGCCCAACTAGCGGGGGACCCAATGAGCAGTTCTTC CASSPTSGGPNEQFF
- - TRBJ1-1 TRBV18 TGTGCCAGCTCACCAGCGGGCGGGGCGGAGACTGAAGCTTTCTTT CASSPAGGAETEAFF
- TRBD1 TRBJ2-2 TRBV6-4 TGTGCCAGCAGTGGGGACAGGGGAGGTTTTCCTACCACGAACACCGGGGAGCTGTTTTTT CASSGDRGGFPTTNTGELFF
- - TRBJ2-3 TRBV5-6 TGTGCCAGCAGCTTGGTCCGAGGGGATACGCAGTATTTT CASSLVRGDTQYF
- - TRBJ2-1 TRBV2 TGTGCCAGCAGTGAACACCTACTTCCCTACAATGAGCAGTTCTTC CASSEHLLPYNEQFF
- - TRBJ1-4 TRBV7-9 TGTGCCAGCTCCTCCCTCGGGATATCTAATGAAAAACTGTTTTTT CASSSLGISNEKLFF
- - TRBJ1-5 TRBV4-2 TGTGCCAGCAGCCAAGGGGCAGGCCTGAATCAGCCCCAGCATTTT CASSQGAGLNQPQHF
- TRBD2 TRBJ2-1 TRBV5-1 TGCGCCAGCAGCTTCAGAGGGACCAGCGGGGGGGCCTCCTACAATGAGCAGTTCTTC CASSFRGTSGGASYNEQFF
- TRBD2 TRBJ2-3 TRBV2 TGTGCCAGCAGTGTTAGTAGCGGGGGGCAGAGCACAGATACGCAGTATTTT CASSVSSGGQSTDTQYF
- - TRBJ1-1 TRBV5-6 TGTGCCAGCAGCTATCCGGGACATCCAACCACTGAAGCTTTCTTT CASSYPGHPTTEAFF
- TRBD1 TRBJ2-7 TRBV24-1 TGTGCCACCAGTGATCCGGGACAGGGGGCGGGAGAGCAGTACTTC CATSDPGQGAGEQYF
- TRBD1 TRBJ1-2 TRBV28 TGTGCCAGCAGTTCCTTGGACAGGGACGGCTACACCTTC CASSSLDRDGYTF
- - TRBJ2-5 TRBV3-1/TRBV3-2 TGTGCCAGCAGCGCACAAATATTGTACCAAGAGACCCAGTACTTC CASSAQILYQETQYF
- - TRBJ1-4 TRBV30 TGTGCCTGGAGTGTCCCTGGGCGTAATGAAAAACTGTTTTTT CAWSVPGRNEKLFF
- - TRBJ2-2 TRBV4-1 TGCGCCAGCAGCCAAGATCTACAGGGCGGAACCGGGGAGCTGTTTTTT CASSQDLQGGTGELFF
- - TRBJ1-5 TRBV6-1 TGTGCCAGCAGCGAACAGGGTCGCGTTGGCAATCAGCCCCAGCATTTT CASSEQGRVGNQPQHF
- TRBD2 TRBJ2-1 TRBV11-1 TGTGCCAGCAGCTTAGTGGCTAGCGGGTACAGTGAGCAGTTCTTC CASSLVASGYSEQFF
- - TRBJ1-3 TRBV10-3 TGTGCCATCAGTGAGTCGATTCGGGGTAATGGAAACACCATATATTTT CAISESIRGNGNTIYF
- - TRBJ1-1 TRBV19 TGTGCCAGTAGTCTACTCGGGGAGGGGTTTCGCGGCACTGAAGCTTTCTTT CASSLLGEGFRGTEAFF
- - TRBJ2-1 TRBV7-3 TGTGCCAGCAGCTTACAGTCAGGGGGGACCGCCGATGAGCAGTTCTTC CASSLQSGGTADEQFF
- TRBD2 TRBJ2-4 TRBV6-5 TGTGCCAGCAGAGAGACTAGCTGGGCCAAAAACATTCAGTACTTC CASRETSWAKNIQYF
- - TRBJ1-1 TRBV9 TGTGCCAGCAGCGTAGGGACAAGGGGCACTGAAGCTTTCTTT CASSVGTRGTEAFF
- TRBD1 TRBJ1-2 TRBV19 TGTGCCAGTACCCGGGACAGCTATGGCTACACCTTC CASTRDSYGYTF
- - TRBJ2-7 TRBV7-8 TGTGCCAGCAGCCGAAAGTGGGCAGGGGAAGACGAGCAGTACTTC CASSRKWAGEDEQYF
- - TRBJ1-4 TRBV3-1/TRBV3-2 TGTGCCAGCAGCCAAGGTAGGACGGGAGGAAATGAAAAACTGTTTTTT CASSQGRTGGNEKLFF
- - TRBJ2-1 TRBV3-1/TRBV3-2 TGTGCCAGCAGCCAATTGCGGCTTGGGCAGTTCTTC CASSQLRLGQFF
- - TRBJ1-4 TRBV18 TGTGCCAGCTCACCAGGAAAGGGCCCAGCATCGCGGCGGGGTAATGAAAAACTGTTTTTT CASSPGKGPASRRGNEKLFF